This passage covers 32 T cell receptor beta chains from one sample sequenced in a study of T cell repertoires in cytomegalovirus infection. Antigen specificity for these receptors is unknown. TCRdb reprocessed the reads via MiXCR and lists one record per CDR3 protein. The table records just over 450,000 distinct CDR3 sequences, under 45% of them present only once. The specimen was cultured PBMCs, collected from culture after CMV antigen stimulation. These receptors all stem from a human donor in good health (CMV status not recorded). Some clones in this sample may be carry-over from other donors' samples.

The chain recombines TRBV10-3 with TRBJ1-2; possibly TRBD1 for D (6 bases). The CDR3 spans 15 residues. V lost 5 bases and J 0 bases, leaving 13 bases between the germline ends. The germline V gene has CDR1 ENHRY and CDR2 SYGVKD. DNA of the CDR3: TGTGCCATCAGTACCTGGACAGCTGCTAACTATGGCTACACCTTC. This translates into CAISTWTAANYGYTF.

This sequence joins TRBV2 and TRBJ2-1, with TRBD2 matching 13 bases. J was trimmed by 8 bases and V by 5 bases; bases with no gene match: 9. Germline V lookup: CDR1 SNHLY, CDR2 FYNNEI. The CDR3 spans 16 residues. The CDR3 DNA follows: TGTGCCAGCAGTCCCACTAGCGGGGGGGCGAGGGATGAGCAGTTCTTC. Protein: CASSPTSGGARDEQFF.

The chain uses TRBV4-1 and TRBJ2-7; D not certain. CDR1 and CDR2 from the germline V gene are MGHRA and YSYEKL. The CDR3 sequence is 15 residues long. V shed 3 bases and J shed 3 bases, with 15 bases lying between them. CDR3 in amino acids: CASSQTQSPDYEQYF. The CDR3 DNA reads TGCGCCAGCAGCCAGACCCAAAGCCCCGACTACGAGCAGTACTTC.

The chain combines TRBV12-3 or TRBV12-4 with TRBJ1-6; 7 nucleotides align to TRBD1. J was trimmed by 2 bases and V by 6 bases; bases with no gene match: 10. CDR3 length equals 17 residues. CDR3 residues: CASRKGWQGAYNSPLHF. CDR3 in DNA: TGTGCCAGCAGAAAGGGCTGGCAGGGGGCCTATAATTCACCCCTCCACTTT.

J is TRBJ1-2 and V is TRBV7-8, with D tentatively TRBD1 (6 bases). Germline V gives CDR1 SGHVS, CDR2 FQNEAQ. V lost 5 bases, J lost 4 bases, and 17 bases lay in between. The CDR3 runs to 15 residues. The CDR3 sequence is CASSPRTARGYGYTF. CDR3 coding DNA: TGTGCCAGCAGCCCCCGGACAGCGAGGGGCTATGGCTACACCTTC.

V and J are TRBV10-3 and TRBJ1-1; D is ambiguous. CDR1 is ENHRY, CDR2 SYGVKD, per germline. This CDR3 region has 13 residues. V was clipped by 3 bases and J by 6 bases, with 11 bases between them. Written as DNA, the CDR3 is TGTGCCATCAGTGACGGCCTGCAGGCTGAAGCTTTCTTT. Translated: CAISDGLQAEAFF.

The rearrangement uses TRBV4-2 and TRBJ2-1; D might be TRBD2 (5 bases). The CDR3 length is 12 residues. Germline CDR1 and CDR2: LGHNA and YNFKEQ. V lost 1 base, J lost 7 bases, and 5 bases lay in between. CDR3 in amino acids: CASSQGGNEQFF. The CDR3 coding sequence is TGTGCCAGCAGCCAAGGAGGGAATGAGCAGTTCTTC.

The genes are TRBV12-3 or TRBV12-4 and TRBJ1-3; D remains unclear. The CDR3 totals 13 residues. V dropped 5 bases and J dropped 2 bases, with 7 bases sitting between them. CDR3 bases: TGTGCCAGCAGTGGACTTGCTGGAAACACCATATATTTT. It translates to CASSGLAGNTIYF.

There are a few counts of this clonotype. This rearrangement joins TRBV7-9 to TRBJ1-1, with D possibly TRBD1 on 6 matching bases. The germline V gene has CDR1 SEHNR and CDR2 FQNEAQ (reference sequence). The CDR3 has 17 residues. Trimming removed 5 bases from V and 0 bases from J, with 19 bases in between. This chain's CDR3 is CASSTGQKDPMNTEAFF. As DNA, the CDR3 is TGTGCCAGCAGCACCGGACAGAAAGATCCAATGAACACTGAAGCTTTCTTT. Combining the CDR3 with reference TRBV7-9 and TRBJ1-1 gives the whole variable domain DTGVSQNPRHKITKRGQNVTFRCDPISEHNRLYWYRQTLGQGPEFLTYFQNEAQLEKSRLLSDRFSAERPKGSFSTLEIQRTEQGDSAMYLCASSTGQKDPMNTEAFFGQGTRLTVV.

This chain links TRBV15 with TRBJ1-5, with D hard to call. CDR1 LNHNV and CDR2 YYDKDF come from the germline V gene (reference sequence). The CDR3 is 15 amino acids. V lost 1 base and J lost 4, with 11 bases in between. The CDR3 sequence: CATSRGIQRNQPQHF. The CDR3 DNA is TGTGCCACCAGCAGAGGAATCCAGAGAAATCAGCCCCAGCATTTT.

This clonotype was observed a single time. The genes are TRBV2 and TRBJ1-2; 7 bases match TRBD1. The CDR3 contains 15 residues. The V gene end was trimmed by 5 bases and the J gene end by 6 bases; junction bases not matched to a gene: 12. The germline V gene encodes CDR1 SNHLY and CDR2 FYNNEI. CDR3 sequence reads: CASSRQGQYTHGYTF. CDR3 sequence (DNA): TGTGCCAGCAGTCGCCAGGGACAGTACACTCATGGCTACACCTTC.

This chain links TRBV6-1 with TRBJ1-1; 7 bases line up with TRBD1. CDR1 is MNHNS, CDR2 SASEGT, per germline. Trimming cost V 5 bases and J 1 base; bases outside gene matches: 13. This CDR3 is built from 17 residues. The CDR3 sequence: CASSLYFAGTENTEAFF. The CDR3 DNA sequence: TGTGCCAGCAGTCTCTACTTTGCCGGGACAGAGAACACTGAAGCTTTCTTT.

The chain uses TRBV20-1 and TRBJ2-7; D ambiguous. This CDR3 region has 12 residues. V shed 4 bases and J shed 7 bases, with 14 bases lying between them. The germline CDR1 and CDR2 sequences are DFQATT and SNEGSKA (reference sequence). CDR3 region: CSAMVNALEQYF. CDR3 DNA sequence: TGCAGTGCTATGGTGAACGCCCTAGAGCAGTACTTC.

The genes are TRBV4-2 and TRBJ2-1; D gene ambiguous. CDR3 size: 14 residues. V was shortened by 0 bases and J by 3 bases, with 6 bases between the two germline ends. CDR1 is LGHNA and CDR2 is YNFKEQ in the germline V gene. CDR3 region: CASSQDPIYNEQFF. In nucleotides, the CDR3 is TGTGCCAGCAGCCAAGATCCAATCTACAATGAGCAGTTCTTC.

V usage is TRBV20-1 and J usage is TRBJ2-3; 12 bases match TRBD1. The V and J ends lost 6 bases and 3 bases, in that order; junction bases with no gene match: 7. The CDR3 is made up of 15 amino acids. Germline CDR1 is DFQATT and CDR2 is SNEGSKA (reference sequence). CDR3 region: CSASGTGGITDTQYF. The CDR3 region has the DNA TGCAGTGCCTCCGGGACAGGGGGCATAACAGATACGCAGTATTTT.

The chain uses TRBV10-3 and TRBJ2-4, with TRBD1 matching over 7 bases. The CDR3 has 13 residues. The V segment lost 6 bases and the J segment 12 bases; nucleotides outside the gene matches: 11. Germline-derived CDR1 and CDR2 are ENHRY and SYGVKD. The CDR3 DNA reads TGTGCCATCAGGGATGGACAGGCCTCGTCTCAGTACTTC. Amino acid sequence: CAIRDGQASSQYF.

This clonotype was found a few times. This chain joins TRBV11-2 and TRBJ2-1, with D unclear. Germline V gives CDR1 SGHAT, CDR2 FQNNGV. CDR3 length: 14 residues. The V and J ends lost 8 bases and 0 bases respectively, with 11 bases between them. This chain's CDR3 is CASGWRSSYNEQFF. CDR3 nucleotides: TGTGCCAGCGGGTGGCGAAGCTCCTACAATGAGCAGTTCTTC.

This clonotype was picked up a small number of times. The CDR3, as DNA: TGTGCCATCAGGACTAGCGGTTACAATGAGCAGTTCTTC. Amino acid sequence: CAIRTSGYNEQFF. The V and J genes are TRBV10-3 and TRBJ2-1; 9 nucleotides align to TRBD2. Germline V gives CDR1 ENHRY, CDR2 SYGVKD. The junction had 1 base not matched to a gene; V was cut back by 6 bases and J by 4 bases. The CDR3 spans 13 residues.

This clonotype was counted between two and nine times. This chain connects TRBV5-4 to TRBJ2-3; no clear D gene. The germline V gene encodes CDR1 SGHNT and CDR2 YYREEE (reference sequence). There are 14 residues in the CDR3. The ends were cut back, 1 base at V and 0 bases at J, with 6 bases in the middle. In DNA, the CDR3 is TGTGCCAGCAGCTTGAAGCAGAGCACAGATACGCAGTATTTT. Translated, it gives CASSLKQSTDTQYF.

The chain uses TRBV6-1 and TRBJ2-5, with unresolved D. The CDR3 runs to 14 residues. Trimming removed 6 bases at V and 2 bases at J, with 13 bases between. Germline V gene data show CDR1 as MNHNS and CDR2 as SASEGT. The CDR3 nucleotides read TGTGCCAGCAGCGGCTTGTCGAATCAAGAGACCCAGTACTTC. It translates to CASSGLSNQETQYF.

J is TRBJ2-6 and V is TRBV7-6; weak D call: TRBD1 (5 bases). From germline, CDR1 is SGHVS and CDR2 FNYEAQ. The CDR3 runs 16 residues. The V end was cut by 5 bases, the J end by 2 bases, with 13 bases between. Here the CDR3 DNA reads TGTGCCAGCAGCCTCCAGGGTGGGGCTGGGGCCAACGTCCTGACTTTC. It is translated as CASSLQGGAGANVLTF.

This sequence joins TRBV10-3 and TRBJ2-2, with TRBD2 matching over 9 bases. The trim removed 6 bases at V and 4 bases at J, leaving 12 bases unmatched. The CDR3 has 17 amino acids. From germline, CDR1 is ENHRY and CDR2 SYGVKD. CDR3 bases: TGTGCCATCAGAGACGTCAATAGCGGGAGAGGCACCGGGGAGCTGTTTTTT. Protein product: CAIRDVNSGRGTGELFF.

This chain connects TRBV27 to TRBJ2-3; TRBD2 might be the D (7 bases). This CDR3 contains 16 residues. Germline V gives CDR1 MNHEY, CDR2 SMNVEV (reference sequence). The ends were cut back, 8 bases at V and 4 bases at J, with 22 bases in the middle. The CDR3 loop reads CASDPRGEGPADTQYF. The CDR3 DNA follows: TGTGCCAGCGACCCTAGGGGGGAGGGCCCCGCAGATACGCAGTATTTT.

This clonotype was counted only a few times. The V gene is TRBV28, the J gene TRBJ2-3; TRBD1 agrees at 8 bases. The V gene end was trimmed by 4 bases and the J gene end by 6 bases; junction bases not matched to a gene: 6. CDR1 and CDR2 from the germline V gene are MDHEN and SYDVKM. This CDR3 is built from 14 residues. The CDR3 spells CASSSWTGNDTQYF. The CDR3 DNA reads TGTGCCAGCAGTTCGTGGACAGGGAATGATACGCAGTATTTT.

This chain uses TRBV11-2 with TRBJ1-1, with no clear D. V gave up 0 bases and J gave up 3 bases, with 5 bases separating them. The CDR3 loop spans 13 amino acids. The germline V gene has CDR1 SGHAT and CDR2 FQNNGV. For the CDR3, the DNA is TGTGCCAGCAGCTTAGAACTGGACACTGAAGCTTTCTTT. Protein product: CASSLELDTEAFF.

This chain links TRBV7-8 with TRBJ2-7; tentative D call: TRBD1 (6 bases). V was shortened by 5 bases and J by 5 bases, with 19 bases between the two germline ends. The CDR3 loop spans 15 amino acids. Germline CDR1 reads SGHVS; CDR2 reads FQNEAQ. In DNA form, the CDR3 reads TGTGCCAGCAGCCAAAGGGAACAGGGAATCGACGAGCAGTACTTC. Translation: CASSQREQGIDEQYF.

Notes on this clonotype: The junction departs from germline at one end; a sequencing error may be responsible. The chain employs TRBV7-8 and TRBJ2-4; 10 positions agree with TRBD1. The CDR3 is 15 amino acids. Germline-derived CDR1 and CDR2 are SGHVS and FQNEAQ. In DNA form, the CDR3 reads TGTGCCAGCAGCTCGACACGGACAGGGGGGGATCTATGGAACTTC. Translated, it gives CASSSTRTGGDLWNF.

This clonotype turned up a few times. The chain employs TRBV27 and TRBJ2-3; possible D gene TRBD2, 5 bases. CDR1 and CDR2 (germline): MNHEY, SMNVEV (reference sequence). Trimming removed 6 bases from V and 4 bases from J, with 8 bases in between. The CDR3 is 12 residues long. The CDR3 here is CASRKEADTQYF. The CDR3 DNA is TGTGCCAGCAGAAAGGAGGCAGATACGCAGTATTTT.

J is TRBJ2-3 and V is TRBV10-3; no clear D gene. The CDR3 length is 12 residues. Germline values: CDR1 ENHRY, CDR2 SYGVKD. With 0 bases removed from V and 6 bases from J, the gap between germline ends came to 4 bases. The CDR3 region has the DNA TGTGCCATCAGTGAGTCGAAGGATACGCAGTATTTT. This encodes CAISESKDTQYF.

V gene TRBV24-1 combines with J gene TRBJ2-1; D assignment may be TRBD1 or TRBD2 (6 bases each). CDR3 size: 15 residues. Germline loops: CDR1 KGHDR, CDR2 SFDVKD. Trimming pared 5 bases from V and 9 bases from J, leaving 19 bases between. This chain's CDR3 is CATSAPTSRGGEQFF. The CDR3 bases are TGTGCCACCAGTGCTCCCACCTCCAGGGGAGGTGAGCAGTTCTTC.

This rearrangement joins TRBV11-2 to TRBJ1-6; TRBD1 agrees at 8 bases. CDR3 size: 15 residues. After removal of 3 bases from V and 6 bases from J, the junction contained 4 bases not matched to a gene. The germline V gene has CDR1 SGHAT and CDR2 FQNNGV. The DNA of the CDR3 is TGTGCCAGCAGCTTTAGGACAGGGCTTAATTCACCCCTCCACTTT. Translation gives CASSFRTGLNSPLHF.

Turning to this clonotype: At one end the junction does not follow the germline gene, possibly because of a read error. The chain links TRBV7-3 to TRBJ2-1, with D perhaps assigned TRBD1 or TRBD2 (5 bases each). The length of the CDR3 is 15 residues. Germline CDR1 reads SGHTA; CDR2 reads FQGTGA. CDR3 sequence reads: CDSSWVEGISNEQFF. CDR3 in DNA: TGTGACAGCAGCTGGGTTGAGGGGATTAGCAATGAGCAGTTCTTC.